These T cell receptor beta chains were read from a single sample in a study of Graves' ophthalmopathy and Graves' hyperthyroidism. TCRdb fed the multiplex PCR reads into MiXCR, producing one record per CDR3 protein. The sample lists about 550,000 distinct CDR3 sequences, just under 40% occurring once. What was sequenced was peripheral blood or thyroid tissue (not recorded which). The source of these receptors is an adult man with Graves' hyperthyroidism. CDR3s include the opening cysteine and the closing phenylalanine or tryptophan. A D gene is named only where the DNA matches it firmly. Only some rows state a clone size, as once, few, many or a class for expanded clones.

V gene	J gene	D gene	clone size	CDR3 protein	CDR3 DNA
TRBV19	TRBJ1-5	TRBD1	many	CASRLQGSNQPQHF	TGTGCCAGTAGGCTACAGGGGAGCAATCAGCCCCAGCATTTT
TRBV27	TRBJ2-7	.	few	CASSHDGWSEQYF	TGTGCCAGCAGTCACGACGGGTGGTCGGAGCAGTACTTC
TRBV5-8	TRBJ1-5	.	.	CASSQEGVQPQHF	TGCGCCAGCAGCCAAGAAGGAGTTCAGCCCCAGCATTTT
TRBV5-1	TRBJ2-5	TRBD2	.	CASSWGLAGNQETQYF	TGCGCCAGCAGCTGGGGACTAGCGGGGAACCAAGAGACCCAGTACTTC
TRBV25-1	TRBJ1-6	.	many	CASREPRTGDSPLHF	TGTGCCAGCAGGGAACCCCGGACGGGCGATTCACCCCTCCACTTT
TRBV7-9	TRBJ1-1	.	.	CASSPPSGRRNTEAFF	TGTGCCAGCAGCCCCCCGTCCGGGAGGAGGAACACTGAAGCTTTCTTT
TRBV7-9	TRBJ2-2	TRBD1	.	CASSLVGQGAAGELFF	TGTGCCAGCAGCTTAGTCGGACAGGGGGCCGCCGGGGAGCTGTTTTTT
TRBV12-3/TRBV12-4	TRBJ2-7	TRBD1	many	CASRSGQIYEQYF	TGTGCCAGCAGATCGGGACAGATCTACGAGCAGTACTTC
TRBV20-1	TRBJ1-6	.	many	CSARDSGPSPLHF	TGCAGTGCTAGGGACAGTGGTCCTTCACCCCTCCACTTT
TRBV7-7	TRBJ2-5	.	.	CARDPRAGETQYF	TGTGCTAGAGACCCCCGAGCGGGAGAGACCCAGTACTTC
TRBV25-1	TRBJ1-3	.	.	CASSSRVLNGNTIYF	TGTGCCAGCAGTTCCCGAGTGCTGAATGGAAACACCATATATTTT
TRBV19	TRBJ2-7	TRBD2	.	CASSIRGLAGTEQYF	TGTGCCAGTAGTATTCGAGGACTAGCGGGAACCGAGCAGTACTTC
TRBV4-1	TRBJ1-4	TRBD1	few	CASSQETGVQNEKLFF	TGCGCCAGCAGCCAAGAGACAGGGGTTCAGAATGAAAAACTGTTTTTT
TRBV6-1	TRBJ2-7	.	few	CASSKGGLDEQYF	TGTGCCAGCAGTAAGGGGGGTCTCGACGAGCAGTACTTC
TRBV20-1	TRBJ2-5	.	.	CSASLSGVDGEQYF	TGCAGTGCTAGTCTGTCGGGAGTGGACGGTGAGCAGTACTTC
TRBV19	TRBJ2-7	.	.	CASSAQGRYEQYF	TGTGCCAGTAGTGCACAGGGCCGCTACGAGCAGTACTTC
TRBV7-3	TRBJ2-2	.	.	CASSQGPSTGELFF	TGCGCCAGCAGCCAAGGGCCTTCCACCGGGGAGCTGTTTTTT
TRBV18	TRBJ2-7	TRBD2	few	CASSPTTAGTSGGEQYF	TGTGCCAGCTCACCAACAACTGCCGGGACTAGCGGGGGCGAGCAGTACTTC
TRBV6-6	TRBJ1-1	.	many	CASSYTNLNTEAFF	TGTGCCAGCAGTTACACCAACCTGAACACTGAAGCTTTCTTT
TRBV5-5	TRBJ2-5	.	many	CASSWAGSEETQYF	TGTGCCAGCAGCTGGGCCGGGTCTGAAGAGACCCAGTACTTC
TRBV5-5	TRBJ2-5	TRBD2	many	CARATSGRVKETQYF	TGTGCCAGGGCGACTAGCGGGAGGGTAAAAGAGACCCAGTACTTC
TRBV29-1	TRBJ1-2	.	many	CSVLTEANYGYTF	TGCAGCGTTCTCACAGAGGCTAACTATGGCTACACCTTC
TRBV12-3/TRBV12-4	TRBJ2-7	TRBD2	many	CASRSSGGIYEQYF	TGTGCCAGCAGGTCTAGCGGGGGGATCTACGAGCAGTACTTC
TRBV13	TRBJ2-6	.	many	CASSLDGGLGANVLTF	TGTGCCAGCAGCTTAGACGGGGGCCTTGGGGCCAACGTCCTGACTTTC
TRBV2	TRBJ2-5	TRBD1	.	CASSPSPTGQGKGNETQYF	TGTGCCAGCAGTCCCAGCCCAACGGGACAGGGTAAGGGGAATGAGACCCAGTACTTC
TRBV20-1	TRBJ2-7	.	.	CSARDLGVNYGYEQYF	TGCAGTGCTAGAGATCTCGGGGTAAACTATGGCTACGAGCAGTACTTC
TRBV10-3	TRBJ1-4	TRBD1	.	CAIREGQRDNEKLFF	TGTGCCATCAGGGAGGGACAGCGCGACAATGAAAAACTGTTTTTT
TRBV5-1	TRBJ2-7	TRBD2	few	CASSRDYNYEQYF	TGCGCCAGCAGCCGGGACTATAACTACGAGCAGTACTTC
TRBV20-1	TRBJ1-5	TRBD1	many	CSASGLGQGKYQPQHF	TGCAGTGCTAGTGGGCTGGGACAGGGCAAATATCAGCCCCAGCATTTT
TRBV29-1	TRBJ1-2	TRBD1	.	CSSYRTGNYGYTF	TGCAGCAGTTACCGGACAGGGAACTATGGCTACACCTTC
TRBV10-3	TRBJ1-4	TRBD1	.	CAISDPVTGLDEKLFF	TGTGCCATCAGTGACCCAGTGACAGGGTTGGATGAAAAACTGTTTTTT
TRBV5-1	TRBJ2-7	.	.	CASSPGTREHEQYF	TGCGCCAGCAGCCCCGGGACACGTGAACACGAGCAGTACTTC
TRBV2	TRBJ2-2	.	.	CASTPTRATNTGELFF	TGTGCCAGCACCCCAACGAGGGCTACGAACACCGGGGAGCTGTTTTTT
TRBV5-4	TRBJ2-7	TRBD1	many	CASSRRQGAKIYEQYF	TGTGCCAGCAGCAGAAGACAGGGGGCTAAGATCTACGAGCAGTACTTC
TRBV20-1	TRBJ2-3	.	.	CSARSGYDTQYF	TGCAGTGCTAGGTCGGGGTATGATACGCAGTATTTT
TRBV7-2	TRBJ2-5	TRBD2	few	CASSYYSGAQETQYF	TGTGCCAGCAGCTACTATAGCGGGGCCCAAGAGACCCAGTACTTC
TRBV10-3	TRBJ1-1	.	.	CATRETMNTEAFF	TGTGCCACAAGGGAAACCATGAACACTGAAGCTTTCTTT